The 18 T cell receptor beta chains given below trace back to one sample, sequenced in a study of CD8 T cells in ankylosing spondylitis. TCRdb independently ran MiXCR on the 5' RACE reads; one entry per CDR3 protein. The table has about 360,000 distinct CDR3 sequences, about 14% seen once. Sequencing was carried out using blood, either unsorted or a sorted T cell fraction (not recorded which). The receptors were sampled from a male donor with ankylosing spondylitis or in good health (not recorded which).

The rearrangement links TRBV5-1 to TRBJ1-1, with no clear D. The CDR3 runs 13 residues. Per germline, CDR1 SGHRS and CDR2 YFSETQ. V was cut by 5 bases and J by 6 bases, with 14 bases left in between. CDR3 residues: CASSSDTLAEAFF. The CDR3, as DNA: TGCGCCAGCAGTTCCGACACCCTCGCTGAAGCTTTCTTT.

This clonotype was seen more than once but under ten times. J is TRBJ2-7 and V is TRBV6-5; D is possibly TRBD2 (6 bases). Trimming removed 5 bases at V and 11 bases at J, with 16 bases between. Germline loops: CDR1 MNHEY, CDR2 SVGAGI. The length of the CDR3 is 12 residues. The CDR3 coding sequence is TGTGCCAGCAGTCGCGGCGGAGGGGCGGAGTACTTC. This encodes CASSRGGGAEYF.

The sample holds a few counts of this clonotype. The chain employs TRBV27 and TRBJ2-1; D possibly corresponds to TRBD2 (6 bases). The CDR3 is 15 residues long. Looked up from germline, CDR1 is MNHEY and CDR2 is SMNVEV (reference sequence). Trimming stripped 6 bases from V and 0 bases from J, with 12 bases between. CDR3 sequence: CASSANGGSYNEQFF. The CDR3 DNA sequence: TGTGCCAGCAGCGCTAACGGGGGCTCCTACAATGAGCAGTTCTTC.

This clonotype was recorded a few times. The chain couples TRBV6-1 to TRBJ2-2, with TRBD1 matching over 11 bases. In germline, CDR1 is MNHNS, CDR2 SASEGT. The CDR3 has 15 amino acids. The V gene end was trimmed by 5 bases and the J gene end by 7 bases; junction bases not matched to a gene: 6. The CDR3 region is CASSRDRGVIGELFF. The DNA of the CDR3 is TGTGCCAGCAGTAGGGACAGGGGGGTTATCGGGGAGCTGTTTTTT.

The CDR3 here is CSVAFQLRTYNEQFF. In DNA form, the CDR3 reads TGCAGCGTTGCTTTCCAGCTCCGGACCTACAATGAGCAGTTCTTC. The chain employs TRBV29-1 and TRBJ2-1; no definite D call. Germline V gene data show CDR1 as SQVTM and CDR2 as ANQGSEA. Trimming removed 4 bases at V and 2 bases at J, with 15 bases between. This CDR3 contains 15 residues.

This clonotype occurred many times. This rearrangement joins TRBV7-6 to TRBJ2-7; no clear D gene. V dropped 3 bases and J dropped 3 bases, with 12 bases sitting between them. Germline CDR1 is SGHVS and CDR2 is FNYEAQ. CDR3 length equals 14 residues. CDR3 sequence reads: CASSFSLPFYEQYF. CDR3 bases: TGTGCCAGCAGCTTTTCACTTCCCTTCTACGAGCAGTACTTC.

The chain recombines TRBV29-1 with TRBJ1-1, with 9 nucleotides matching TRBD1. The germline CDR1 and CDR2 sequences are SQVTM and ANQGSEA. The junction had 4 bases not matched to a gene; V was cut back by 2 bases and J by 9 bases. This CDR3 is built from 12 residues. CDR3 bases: TGCAGCGTTGAAACAGGGGGCGGGCAAGCTTTCTTT. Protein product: CSVETGGGQAFF.

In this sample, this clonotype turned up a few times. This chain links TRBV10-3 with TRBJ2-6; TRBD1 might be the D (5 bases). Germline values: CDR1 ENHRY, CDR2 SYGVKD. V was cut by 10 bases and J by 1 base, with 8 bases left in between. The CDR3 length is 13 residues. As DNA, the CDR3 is TGTGCCACCTCAGGGTCTGGGGCCAACGTCCTGACTTTC. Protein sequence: CATSGSGANVLTF.

CDR3 loop: CASRAVNSVGGGYNEQFF. Here the CDR3 DNA reads TGTGCCAGCCGAGCAGTGAATTCGGTGGGCGGAGGCTACAATGAGCAGTTCTTC. The chain couples TRBV25-1 to TRBJ2-1; the D gene is possibly TRBD2 (5 bases). The CDR3 is 18 residues long. The V end lost 8 bases, the J end lost 3 bases, and 26 bases lay between the germline ends. The germline V gene encodes CDR1 MGHDK and CDR2 SYGVNS.

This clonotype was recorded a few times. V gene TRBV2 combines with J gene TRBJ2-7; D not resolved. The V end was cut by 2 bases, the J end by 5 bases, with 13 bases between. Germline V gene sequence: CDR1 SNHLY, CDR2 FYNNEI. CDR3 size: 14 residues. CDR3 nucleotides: TGTGCCAGCAGTGAAAACACATCGGTGGACGAGCAGTACTTC. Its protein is CASSENTSVDEQYF.

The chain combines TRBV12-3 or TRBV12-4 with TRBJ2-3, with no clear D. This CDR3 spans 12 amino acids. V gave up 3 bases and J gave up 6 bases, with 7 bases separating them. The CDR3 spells CASSFTSDTQYF. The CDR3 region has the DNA TGTGCCAGCAGTTTCACAAGCGATACGCAGTATTTT.

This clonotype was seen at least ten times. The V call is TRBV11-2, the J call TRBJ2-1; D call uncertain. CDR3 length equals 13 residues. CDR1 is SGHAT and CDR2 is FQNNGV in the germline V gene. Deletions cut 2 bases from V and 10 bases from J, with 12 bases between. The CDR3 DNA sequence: TGTGCCAGCAGCTTATCTTTGGTCGAGGAGCAGTTCTTC. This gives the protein CASSLSLVEEQFF. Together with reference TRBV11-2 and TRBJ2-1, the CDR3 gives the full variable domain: EAGVAQSPRYKIIEKRQSVAFWCNPISGHATLYWYQQILGQGPKLLIQFQNNGVVDDSQLPKDRFSAERLKGVDSTLKIQPAKLEDSAVYLCASSLSLVEEQFFGPGTRLTVL.

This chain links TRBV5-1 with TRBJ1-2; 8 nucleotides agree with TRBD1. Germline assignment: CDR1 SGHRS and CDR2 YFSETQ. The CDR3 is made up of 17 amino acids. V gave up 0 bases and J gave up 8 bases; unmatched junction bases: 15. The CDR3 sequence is CASSLESQRTGLRGYTF. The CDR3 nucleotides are TGCGCCAGCAGCTTGGAATCTCAACGGACAGGGCTGAGGGGCTACACCTTC.

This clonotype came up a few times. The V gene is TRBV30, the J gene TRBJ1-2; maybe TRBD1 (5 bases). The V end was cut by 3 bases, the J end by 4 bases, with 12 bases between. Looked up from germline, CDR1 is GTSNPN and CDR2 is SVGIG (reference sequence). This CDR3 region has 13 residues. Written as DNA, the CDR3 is TGTGCCTGGAGCAAAAAGGGGTCCTATGGCTACACCTTC. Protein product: CAWSKKGSYGYTF.

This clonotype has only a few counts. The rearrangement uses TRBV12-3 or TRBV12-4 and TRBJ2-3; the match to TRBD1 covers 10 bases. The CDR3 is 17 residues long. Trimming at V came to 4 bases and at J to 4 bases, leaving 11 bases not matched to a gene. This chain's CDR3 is CASSSGTGARDADTQYF. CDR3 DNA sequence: TGTGCCAGCAGTTCCGGGACAGGGGCGCGAGACGCAGATACGCAGTATTTT.

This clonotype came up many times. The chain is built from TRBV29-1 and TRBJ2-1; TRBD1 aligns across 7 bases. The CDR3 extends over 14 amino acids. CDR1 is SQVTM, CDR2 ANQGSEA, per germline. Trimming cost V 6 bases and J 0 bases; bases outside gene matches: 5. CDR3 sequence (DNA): TGCAGCGTGGGTGGACAGGTCTCCTACAATGAGCAGTTCTTC. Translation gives CSVGGQVSYNEQFF.

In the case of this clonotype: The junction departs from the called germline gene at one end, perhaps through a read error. CDR3 in DNA: TGTGCCAGCAGTTCAAGGTACCGGACATCGGTTTTC. As protein: CASSSRYRTSVF. The V call is TRBV12-3 or TRBV12-4, the J call TRBJ1-2, with a weak D call TRBD1 (5 bases). The CDR3 spans 12 residues.

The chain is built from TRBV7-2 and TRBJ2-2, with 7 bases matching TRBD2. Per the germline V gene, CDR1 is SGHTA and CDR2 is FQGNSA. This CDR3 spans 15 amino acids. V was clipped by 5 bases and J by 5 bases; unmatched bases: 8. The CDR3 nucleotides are TGTGCCAGCAGCGCCCCGGGCGGGAGAACCGGGGAGCTGTTTTTT. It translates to CASSAPGGRTGELFF.